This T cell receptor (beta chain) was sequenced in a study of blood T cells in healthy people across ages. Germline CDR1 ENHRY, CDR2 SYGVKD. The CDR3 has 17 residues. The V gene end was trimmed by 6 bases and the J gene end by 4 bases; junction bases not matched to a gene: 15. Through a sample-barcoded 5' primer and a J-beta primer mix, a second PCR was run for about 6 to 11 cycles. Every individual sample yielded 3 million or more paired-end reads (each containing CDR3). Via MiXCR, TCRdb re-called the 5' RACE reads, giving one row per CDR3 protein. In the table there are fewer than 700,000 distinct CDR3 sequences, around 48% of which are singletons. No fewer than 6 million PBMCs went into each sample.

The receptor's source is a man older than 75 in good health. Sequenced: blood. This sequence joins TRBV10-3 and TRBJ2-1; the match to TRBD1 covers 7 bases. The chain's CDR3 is CAISELRQGLPYNEQFF. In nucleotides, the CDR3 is TGTGCCATCAGCGAACTACGACAGGGTCTTCCATACAATGAGCAGTTCTTC.